This TCR beta chain was retrieved from a study of T cells in Graves' hyperthyroidism and ophthalmopathy. Study-wide results and caveats: Progression to ophthalmopathy was predicted a median of about 6.6 months early.

Germline CDR1 and CDR2: SGHVS and FNYEAQ. The V and J ends lost 5 bases and 7 bases respectively, with 11 bases between them. The CDR3 is 13 amino acids. Remarks on this clonotype: The antigen is unknown.

Researchers amplified the TCR beta CDR3 regions from RNA transcripts. First-round RT-PCR with HTBI primers amplified the TCR CDR3 region. One entry per CDR3 protein results from TCRdb running MiXCR on the multiplex PCR reads. The sample yields over 700,000 distinct CDR3 sequences, approximately 40% seen once. The sample comprised blood. V gene TRBV7-6 combines with J gene TRBJ2-2, with a tentative D call TRBD2 (6 bases). This clonotype originated in a man younger than 35 with Graves' hyperthyroidism. The chain's CDR3 is CASSTPGGGELFF. In nucleotides, the CDR3 is TGTGCCAGCAGCACCCCCGGGGGCGGGGAGCTGTTTTTT. Filled out from reference TRBV7-6 and TRBJ2-2, the complete variable domain reads GAGVSQSPRYKVTKRGQDVALRCDPISGHVSLYWYRQALGQGPEFLTYFNYEAQQDKSGLPNDRFSAERPEGSISTLTIQRTEQRDSAMYRCASSTPGGGELFFGEGSRLTVL.